The clone carrying this T cell receptor beta chain was counted many times. Time point of the sample: blood at routine non-recurrence follow-up after resection. Whole RNA, isolated from tumor, nontumor lung or frozen PBMC, was sequenced without prior sorting. The sample originates from a study of spatial heterogeneity in lung cancer. Study as a whole: PBMC collected at follow-up were sequenced when available, a median of roughly 2 years after resection.

The CDR3 totals 16 residues. The V and J ends lost 0 bases and 6 bases respectively, with 15 bases between them. Germline lookup yields CDR1 LGHNA and CDR2 YSLEER. TCRdb recomputed calls from the 5' RACE reads with MiXCR, one row per CDR3 protein. This repertoire shows tens of thousands of distinct CDR3 sequences, roughly 10% found once; its top ten account for around 32%. V usage is TRBV4-3 and J usage is TRBJ2-4; D may correspond to TRBD1 or TRBD2 (5 bases each). The clonotype comes from a male donor with early-stage non-small cell lung cancer. The sequences come from PBMCs, collected at follow-up. CDR3 region: CASSQETDSGGNIQYF. The CDR3 nucleotides are TGCGCCAGCAGCCAAGAAACCGACAGTGGAGGAAACATTCAGTACTTC.